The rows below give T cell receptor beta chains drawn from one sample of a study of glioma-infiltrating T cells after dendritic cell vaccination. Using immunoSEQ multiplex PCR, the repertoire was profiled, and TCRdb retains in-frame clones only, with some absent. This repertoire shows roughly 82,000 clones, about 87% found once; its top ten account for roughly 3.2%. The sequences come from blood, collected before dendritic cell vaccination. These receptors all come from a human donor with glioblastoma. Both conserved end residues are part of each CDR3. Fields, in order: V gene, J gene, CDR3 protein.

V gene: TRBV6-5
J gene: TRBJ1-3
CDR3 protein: CASSYSKRGSSNTIYF

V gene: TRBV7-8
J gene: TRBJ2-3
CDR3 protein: CASSPSVGGDTQYF

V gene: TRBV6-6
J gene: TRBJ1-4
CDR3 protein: CASSSSAGSTEKLFF

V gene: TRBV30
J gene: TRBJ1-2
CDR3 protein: CAWGRDSGYGYTF

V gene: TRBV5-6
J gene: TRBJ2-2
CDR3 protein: CASTTGGGTGELFF

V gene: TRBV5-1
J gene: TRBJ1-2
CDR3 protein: CASSRGVGTGDF

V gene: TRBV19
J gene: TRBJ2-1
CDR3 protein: CASSVSLAGSSYNEQFF

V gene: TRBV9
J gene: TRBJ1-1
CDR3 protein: CASSAFGTDNTEAFF

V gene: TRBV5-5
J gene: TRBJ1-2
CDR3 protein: CASSVNRVLSNYGYTF

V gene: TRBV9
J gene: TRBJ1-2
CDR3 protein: CASSGGFSYYGYTF

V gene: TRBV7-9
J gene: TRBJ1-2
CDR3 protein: CASSLTAGPDYGYTF

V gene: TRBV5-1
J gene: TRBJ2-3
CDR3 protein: CASSLGDRLPSTDTQYF

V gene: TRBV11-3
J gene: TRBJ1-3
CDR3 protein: CASSFWKGLFSGNTIYF

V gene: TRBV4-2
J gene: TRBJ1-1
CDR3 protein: CASSQTDRENTEASF

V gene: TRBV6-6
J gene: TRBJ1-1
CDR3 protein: CASSYSRGNTEAFF

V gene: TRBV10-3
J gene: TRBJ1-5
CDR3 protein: CARGRGNQPQHF

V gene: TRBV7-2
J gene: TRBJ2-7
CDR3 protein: CASSLNPGNYEQYF

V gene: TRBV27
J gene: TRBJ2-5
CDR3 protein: CASRPISGGGPETQYF

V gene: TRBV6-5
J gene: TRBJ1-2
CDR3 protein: CASSYVENYGYTF

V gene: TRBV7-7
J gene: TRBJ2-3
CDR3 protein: CASSLAVGDTQYF

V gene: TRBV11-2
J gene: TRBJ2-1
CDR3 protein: CASSLALAGQFF

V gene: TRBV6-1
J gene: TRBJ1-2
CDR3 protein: CASRERGYTF

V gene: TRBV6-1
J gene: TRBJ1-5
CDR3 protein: CASRQNSNQPQHF

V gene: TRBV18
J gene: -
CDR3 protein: CASSPVGGVGSYEQYF

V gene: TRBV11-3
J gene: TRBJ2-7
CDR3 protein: CASSLDGLYEQYF

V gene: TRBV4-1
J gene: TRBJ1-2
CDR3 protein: CASSRGQGANYGYTF

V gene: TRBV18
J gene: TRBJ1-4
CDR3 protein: CASSPGRATNEKLFF

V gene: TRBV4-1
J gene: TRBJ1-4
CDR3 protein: CASSHSGTGTNEKLFF

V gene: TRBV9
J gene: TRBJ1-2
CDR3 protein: CASSSNPARNYGYTF

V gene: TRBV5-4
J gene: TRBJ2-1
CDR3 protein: CASSATSGSFDNEQFF

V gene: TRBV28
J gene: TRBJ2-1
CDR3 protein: CASSLPSGSSHTNEQFF

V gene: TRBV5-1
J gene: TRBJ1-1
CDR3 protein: CASSPQGGNTEAFF

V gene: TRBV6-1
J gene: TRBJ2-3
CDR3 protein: CASSERQALGGGPDTQYF

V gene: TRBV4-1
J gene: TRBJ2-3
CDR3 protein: CASSQASNTAQYF

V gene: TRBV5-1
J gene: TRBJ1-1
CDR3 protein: CASSLGTGMNTEAFF

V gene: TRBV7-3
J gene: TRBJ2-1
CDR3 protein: CASSLGEGSEQFF

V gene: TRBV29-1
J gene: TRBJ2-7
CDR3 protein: CSAGSGGSYEQYF

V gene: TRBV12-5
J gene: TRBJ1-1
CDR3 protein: CASGDRGYTEAFF

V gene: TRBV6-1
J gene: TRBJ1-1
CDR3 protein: CASNGGGREATEAFF

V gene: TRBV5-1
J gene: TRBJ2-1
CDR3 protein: CASSSDGTTSYNEQFF

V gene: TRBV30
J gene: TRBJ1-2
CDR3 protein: CACDQGQNYGYTF

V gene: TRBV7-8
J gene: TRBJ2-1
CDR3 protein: CASSPNSRGDEQFF

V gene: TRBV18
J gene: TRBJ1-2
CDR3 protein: CASSPQTENYGYTF

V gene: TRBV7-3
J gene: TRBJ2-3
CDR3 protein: CASSPIQTGFTDTQYF

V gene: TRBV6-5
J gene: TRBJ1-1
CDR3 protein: CASSYMRANTEAFF

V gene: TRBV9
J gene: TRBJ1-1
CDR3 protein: CASSVGDSWAYTEAFF

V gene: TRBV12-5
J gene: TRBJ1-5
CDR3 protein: CASGPGQLTQPQHF

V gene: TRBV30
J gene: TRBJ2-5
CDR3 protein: CAWSFAGLLSMETQYF

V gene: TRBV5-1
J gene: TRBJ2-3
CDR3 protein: CASRSPGLAGDTQYF

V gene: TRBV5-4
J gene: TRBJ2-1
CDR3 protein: CASSLRTGGSYNEQFF

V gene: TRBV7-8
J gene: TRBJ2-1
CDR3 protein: CASSSKRTSGGEQFF

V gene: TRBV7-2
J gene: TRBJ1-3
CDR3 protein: CASSSTPGISSGNTIYF

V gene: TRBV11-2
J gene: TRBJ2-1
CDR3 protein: CASSPSYEQFF

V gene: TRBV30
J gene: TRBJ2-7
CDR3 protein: CAWGRGGLSLEQYF

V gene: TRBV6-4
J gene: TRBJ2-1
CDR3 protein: CASSDWTGSEQFF

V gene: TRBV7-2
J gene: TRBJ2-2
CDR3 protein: CASSPVPGAGELFF

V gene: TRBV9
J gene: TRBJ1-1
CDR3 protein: CASSVKTGNEAFF

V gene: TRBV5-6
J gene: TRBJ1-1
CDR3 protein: CASSLGQGRTEAFF

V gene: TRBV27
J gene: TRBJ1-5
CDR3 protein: CASSPTGRRQPQHF

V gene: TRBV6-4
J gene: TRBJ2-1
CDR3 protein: CASKTSGQFF